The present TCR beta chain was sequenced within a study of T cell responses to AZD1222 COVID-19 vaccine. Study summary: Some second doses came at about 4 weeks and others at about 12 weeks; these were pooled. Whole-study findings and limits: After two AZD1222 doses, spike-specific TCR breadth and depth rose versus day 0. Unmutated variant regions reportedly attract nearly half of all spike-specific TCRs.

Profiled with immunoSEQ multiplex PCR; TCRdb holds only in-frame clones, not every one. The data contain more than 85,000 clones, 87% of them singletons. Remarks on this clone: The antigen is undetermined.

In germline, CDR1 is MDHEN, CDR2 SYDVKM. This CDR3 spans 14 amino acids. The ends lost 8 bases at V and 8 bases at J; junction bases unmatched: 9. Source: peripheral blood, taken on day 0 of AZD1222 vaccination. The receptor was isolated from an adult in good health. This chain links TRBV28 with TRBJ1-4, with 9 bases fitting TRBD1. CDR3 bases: TGTGCCAGCCACGGGGGGACAGGGATAGAAAAACTGTTTTTT. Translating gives CASHGGTGIEKLFF.